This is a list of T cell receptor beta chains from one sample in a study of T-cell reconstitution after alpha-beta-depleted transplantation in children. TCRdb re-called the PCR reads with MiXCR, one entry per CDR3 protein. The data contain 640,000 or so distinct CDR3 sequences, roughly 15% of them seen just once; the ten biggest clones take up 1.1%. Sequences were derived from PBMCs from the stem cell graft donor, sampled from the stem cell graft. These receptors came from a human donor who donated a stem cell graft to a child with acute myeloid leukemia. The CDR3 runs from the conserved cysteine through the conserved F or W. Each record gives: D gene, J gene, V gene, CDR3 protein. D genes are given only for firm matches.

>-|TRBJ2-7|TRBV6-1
CASSPSTFSVSSYEQYF
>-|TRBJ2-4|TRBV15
CATSRDRETGIQYF
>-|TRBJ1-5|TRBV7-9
CASSLDGGAAQPQHF
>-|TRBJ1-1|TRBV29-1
CSVVRQFSTEAFF
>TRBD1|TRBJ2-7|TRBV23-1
CASSPRQGNF
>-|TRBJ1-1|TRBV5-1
CASSLGMGRVSTEAFF
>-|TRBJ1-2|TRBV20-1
CSARDFQGILGYTF
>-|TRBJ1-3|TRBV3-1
CASSRDSRSGNTIYF
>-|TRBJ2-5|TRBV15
CATRARAQETQYF
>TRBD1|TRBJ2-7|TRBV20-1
CSAMTGTGMNEQYF
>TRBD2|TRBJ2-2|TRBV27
CASSLAGGRSGELFF
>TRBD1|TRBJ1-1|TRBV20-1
CSARRTGMNTEAFF
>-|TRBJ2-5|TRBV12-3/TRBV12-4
CASSLQGSGETQYF
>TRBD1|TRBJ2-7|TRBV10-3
CAISSGTGYYEQYF
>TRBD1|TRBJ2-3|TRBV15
CATSRKTGGLDTQYF
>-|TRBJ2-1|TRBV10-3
CAIRGDFGGASYNEQFF
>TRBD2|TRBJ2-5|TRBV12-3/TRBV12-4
CASSLALGLAGEETQYF
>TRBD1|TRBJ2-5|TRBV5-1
CASSLGLPRDRDVETQYF
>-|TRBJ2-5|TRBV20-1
CSARQVRETQYF
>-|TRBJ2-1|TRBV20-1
CSVPGRNEQFF
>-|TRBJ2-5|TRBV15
CATSRGSQETQYF
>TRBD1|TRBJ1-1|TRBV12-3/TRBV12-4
CASSPGTGLFRAFF
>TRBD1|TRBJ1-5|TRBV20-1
CSAADRGGNQPQHF
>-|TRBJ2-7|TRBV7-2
CASSARSVYEQYF
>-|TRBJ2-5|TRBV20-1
CSAPFRGDYLRMAQYF
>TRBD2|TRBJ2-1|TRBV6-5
CASSSVAGGSYNEQFF
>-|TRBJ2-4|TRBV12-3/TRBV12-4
CASSFASLAKNIQYF
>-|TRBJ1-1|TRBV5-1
CASSFWGKNTEAFF
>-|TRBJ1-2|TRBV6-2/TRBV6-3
CASSYSEGNYGYTF
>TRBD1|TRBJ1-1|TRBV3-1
CAISVGTGAPNTEAFF
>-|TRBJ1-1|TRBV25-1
CASTWDSNTEAFF
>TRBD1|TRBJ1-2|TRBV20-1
CSAGGTGRLEGYTF
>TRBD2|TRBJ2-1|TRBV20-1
CSARDGRRGGDNEQFF
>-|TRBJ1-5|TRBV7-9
CASSLGDTVNQPQHF
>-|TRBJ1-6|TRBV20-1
CSALGQYNSPLHF
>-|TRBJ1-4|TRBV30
CAWSARRGYLFF
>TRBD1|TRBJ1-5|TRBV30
CAWTNPGTGNQPQHF
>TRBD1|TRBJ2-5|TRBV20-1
CSAEGAGETQYF
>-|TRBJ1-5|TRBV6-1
CASSGWTGNQPQHF
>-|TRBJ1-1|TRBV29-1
CSVVLGLDTEAFF
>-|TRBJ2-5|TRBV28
CASRQRETQYF
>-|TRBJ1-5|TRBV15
CATTRDRTNNQPQHF
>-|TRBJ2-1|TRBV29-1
CSVASLRYSSSYNEQFF
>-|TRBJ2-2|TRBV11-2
CASSFVGGNTGELFF
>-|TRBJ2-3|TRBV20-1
CSAREDWGYADTQYF
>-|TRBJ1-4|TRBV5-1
CASSLAGARDEKLFF
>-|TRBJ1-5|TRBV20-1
CSASGQLNQPQHF
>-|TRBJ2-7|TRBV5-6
CASSLEVGSGRNEQYF
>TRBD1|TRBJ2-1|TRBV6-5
CASSRDRGNRNEQFF
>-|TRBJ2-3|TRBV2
CASRDSHNTQYF
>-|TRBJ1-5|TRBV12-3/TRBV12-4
CASSLAGMQPQHF
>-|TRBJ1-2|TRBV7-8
CASSLRTEYGYTF
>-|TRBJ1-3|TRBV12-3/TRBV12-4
CASSLLRSGNTIYF
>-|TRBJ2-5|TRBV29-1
CSVGGENYGRGETQYF
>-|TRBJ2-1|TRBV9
CASSDTTYNEQFF